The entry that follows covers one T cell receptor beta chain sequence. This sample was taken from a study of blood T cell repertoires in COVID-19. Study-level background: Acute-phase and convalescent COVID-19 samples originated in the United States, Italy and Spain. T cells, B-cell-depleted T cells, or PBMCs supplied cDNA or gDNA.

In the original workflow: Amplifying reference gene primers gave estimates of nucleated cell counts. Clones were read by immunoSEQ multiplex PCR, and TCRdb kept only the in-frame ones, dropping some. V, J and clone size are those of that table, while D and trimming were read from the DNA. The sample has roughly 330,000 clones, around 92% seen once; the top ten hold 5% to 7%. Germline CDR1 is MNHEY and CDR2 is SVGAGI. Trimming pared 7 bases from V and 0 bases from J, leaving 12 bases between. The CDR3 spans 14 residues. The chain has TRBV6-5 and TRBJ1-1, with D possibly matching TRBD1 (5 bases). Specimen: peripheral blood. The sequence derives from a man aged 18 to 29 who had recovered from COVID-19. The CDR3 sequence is CASTPGGLNTEAFF. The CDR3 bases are TGTGCCAGCACTCCGGGGGGATTGAACACTGAAGCTTTCTTT.